These 26 T cell receptor beta chains were sequenced from one sample in a study of T cell responses to AZD1222 COVID-19 vaccine. This table comes from immunoSEQ multiplex PCR, and its TCRdb copy is limited to in-frame clones, with some not included. Here the sample spans roughly 120,000 clones, about 90% being singletons. The sequencing used peripheral blood, collected on day 0 of AZD1222 vaccination. These receptors were obtained from an adult in good health.

This clone was found once. The genes are TRBV3-1 (or the pseudogene TRBV3-2) and TRBJ2-7; TRBD2 matches 9 bases. The CDR3 is 16 amino acids. The V gene's germline CDR1 is LGHDT and CDR2 YNNKEL (reference sequence). J was trimmed by 0 bases and V by 2 bases; bases with no gene match: 5. This chain's CDR3 is CASSQRSGSPSYEQYF. The CDR3 region has the DNA TGTGCCAGCAGCCAACGTAGCGGGAGCCCCTCCTACGAGCAGTACTTC.

In DNA form, the CDR3 reads TGTGCCAGCAGTTTTAACAGGGGGCGAGAAAACATTCAGTACTTC. The encoded protein is CASSFNRGRENIQYF. V gene TRBV7-9 combines with J gene TRBJ2-4; the match to TRBD1 covers 9 bases. CDR3 length: 15 residues. Germline V gene lookup returns CDR1 SEHNR and CDR2 FQNEAQ (reference sequence). V lost 6 bases, J lost 5 bases, and 8 bases stayed unmatched.

V gene TRBV7-6 combines with J gene TRBJ1-2, with no clear D. This CDR3 contains 15 residues. CDR1 and CDR2 (germline): SGHVS, FNYEAQ. The V and J ends lost 0 bases and 8 bases respectively, with 16 bases between them. The CDR3 DNA sequence: TGTGCCAGCAGCTTAGCGAGTGACCTCCGGCAGGGCTACACCTTC. It translates to CASSLASDLRQGYTF.

This rearrangement joins TRBV9 to TRBJ1-2; no clear D gene. The V end lost 4 bases, the J end lost 4 bases, and 11 bases lay between the germline ends. Germline CDR1 reads SGDLS; CDR2 reads YYNGEE. The CDR3 contains 13 residues. CDR3 residues: CASSQQSSYGYTF. The CDR3 nucleotides are TGTGCCAGCAGCCAACAGAGCTCCTATGGCTACACCTTC.

V is TRBV13 and J is TRBJ2-7, with D unclear. CDR3 length: 12 amino acids. Trimming left V 0 bases short and J 6 bases short, with 6 bases between. Germline V gene data show CDR1 as PRHDT and CDR2 as FYEKMQ (reference sequence). CDR3 protein: CASSLGGVEQYF. In DNA, the CDR3 is TGTGCCAGCAGCTTAGGTGGGGTCGAGCAGTACTTC.

V and J are TRBV10-3 and TRBJ2-1; D possibly corresponds to TRBD1 (6 bases). The CDR3 runs 14 residues. Trimming cost V 7 bases and J 3 bases, with 13 bases left between them. Germline CDR1 reads ENHRY; CDR2 reads SYGVKD. The CDR3, as DNA: TGTGCCATCAACGGACAGAAAGTCTACAATGAGCAGTTCTTC. Its protein is CAINGQKVYNEQFF.

The chain carries TRBV10-2 and TRBJ1-5; 7 bases map to TRBD1. Trimming at V came to 10 bases and at J to 2 bases, leaving 2 bases not matched to a gene. The CDR3 contains 12 residues. CDR1 and CDR2 from the germline V gene are WSHSY and SAAADI. As DNA, the CDR3 is TGCGCCACTGGGACAGGCAATCAGCCCCAGCATTTT. It is translated as CATGTGNQPQHF.

The chain has TRBV10-1 and TRBJ1-1, with D possibly being TRBD1 (5 bases). The CDR3 extends over 14 amino acids. Trimming shortened V by 6 bases and J by 2 bases, and 13 bases separated the two germline ends. CDR1 and CDR2 from the germline V gene are WNHNN and SYGVQD (reference sequence). This CDR3 reads CASSARRGNTEAFF. The CDR3 DNA is TGCGCCAGCAGCGCCCGAAGGGGAAACACTGAAGCTTTCTTT.

The rearrangement uses TRBV29-1 and TRBJ2-7; weak D call: TRBD1 (5 bases). The CDR3 totals 13 residues. With 4 bases removed from V and 0 bases from J, the gap between germline ends came to 10 bases. Germline lookup yields CDR1 SQVTM and CDR2 ANQGSEA. The CDR3 sequence: CSVVGRPSYEQYF. CDR3 sequence (DNA): TGCAGCGTTGTGGGGCGACCCTCCTACGAGCAGTACTTC.

V gene TRBV5-8 combines with J gene TRBJ2-7; TRBD2 aligns across 8 bases. This CDR3 has 17 amino acids. Per germline, CDR1 SGHTS and CDR2 YDEGEE. The trim removed 3 bases at V and 1 base at J, leaving 12 bases unmatched. The CDR3 reads CASSSPGGRTKSYEQYF. DNA for the CDR3: TGTGCCAGCAGCTCGCCAGGCGGGAGGACTAAGTCCTACGAGCAGTACTTC.

V usage is TRBV2 and J usage is TRBJ1-4; the match to TRBD1 covers 9 bases. This CDR3 region has 15 residues. CDR1 and CDR2 from the germline V gene are SNHLY and FYNNEI. V lost 6 bases, J lost 2 bases, and 4 bases stayed unmatched. In nucleotides, the CDR3 is TGTGCCAGCAGGCGACAGGGGGGGACTAATGAAAAACTGTTTTTT. Its protein product is CASRRQGGTNEKLFF.

The chain joins TRBV7-3 to TRBJ2-5; D not resolved. CDR1 is SGHTA and CDR2 is FQGTGA in the germline V gene. Trimming stripped 2 bases from V and 5 bases from J, with 9 bases between. This CDR3 is 13 amino acids long. The CDR3 reads CASSLLSGETQYF. CDR3 nucleotide sequence: TGTGCCAGCAGCTTACTATCTGGGGAGACCCAGTACTTC.

This clone was detected once. The chain joins TRBV6-6 to TRBJ1-1; D uncertain. The CDR3 sequence is 12 residues long. Trimming pared 7 bases from V and 1 base from J, leaving 7 bases between. Looked up from germline, CDR1 is MNHNY and CDR2 is SVGAGI (reference sequence). The CDR3 reads CASNPPNTEAFF. CDR3 sequence (DNA): TGTGCCAGCAATCCACCGAACACTGAAGCTTTCTTT.

In this sample, this clone turned up once. The chain uses TRBV6-1 and TRBJ1-3, with D perhaps TRBD1 (5 bases). V gave up 1 base and J gave up 3 bases, with 10 bases separating them. Germline V lookup: CDR1 MNHNS, CDR2 SASEGT. CDR3 size: 15 residues. The CDR3 DNA sequence: TGTGCCAGCAGTGAAGGGACATTTCATGGAAACACCATATATTTT. The encoded protein is CASSEGTFHGNTIYF.

V and J are TRBV9 and TRBJ1-6, with D tentatively TRBD1 (5 bases). The length of the CDR3 is 12 residues. Per the germline V gene, CDR1 is SGDLS and CDR2 is YYNGEE. V lost 3 bases and J 10 bases, leaving 8 bases between the germline ends. In DNA, the CDR3 is TGTGCCAGCAGCGAGGGGTACTCACCCCTCCACTTT. Translation gives CASSEGYSPLHF.

The chain employs TRBV7-8 and TRBJ1-2; D might be TRBD1 (5 bases). Trimming stripped 1 base from V and 7 bases from J, with 13 bases between. Germline CDR1 reads SGHVS; CDR2 reads FQNEAQ. The CDR3 sequence is 14 residues long. The CDR3 DNA sequence: TGTGCCAGCAGCTTAGTTCGTACAGGCTCTGGCTACACCTTC. Residues: CASSLVRTGSGYTF.

CDR3 in DNA: TGTGCCAGCTCACCACTACAGGGTAATCAGCCCCAGCATTTT. The encoded protein is CASSPLQGNQPQHF. The chain is built from TRBV18 and TRBJ1-5, with a weak D call TRBD1 (6 bases). The germline CDR1 and CDR2 sequences are KGHSH and LQKENI. There are 14 residues in the CDR3. V lost 1 base, J lost 4 bases, and 8 bases lay in between.

The chain recombines TRBV6-1 with TRBJ1-3; 7 nucleotides line up with TRBD1. The CDR3 sequence is 15 residues long. Trimming removed 3 bases from V and 4 bases from J; junction bases left unmatched: 6. Germline assignment: CDR1 MNHNS and CDR2 SASEGT. CDR3 residues: CASSDDRAGGNTIYF. In DNA, the CDR3 is TGTGCCAGCAGTGATGACAGGGCTGGAGGAAACACCATATATTTT.

This clone was seen only a few times. The chain has TRBV5-4 and TRBJ1-6; D unresolved. V shed 5 bases and J shed 0 bases, with 12 bases lying between them. The V gene's germline CDR1 is SGHNT and CDR2 YYREEE (reference sequence). The CDR3 covers 16 residues. The CDR3 is CASRMTLSSYNSPLHF. The CDR3, as DNA: TGTGCCAGCAGGATGACGTTGAGCTCCTATAATTCACCCCTCCACTTT.

The chain combines TRBV6-5 with TRBJ1-5, with 8 positions matching TRBD1. Germline loops: CDR1 MNHEY, CDR2 SVGAGI. The CDR3 runs 14 residues. The ends lost 10 bases at V and 3 bases at J; junction bases unmatched: 8. The CDR3 spells CATWDRLFNQPQHF. CDR3 nucleotides: TGTGCCACTTGGGACAGGCTATTCAATCAGCCCCAGCATTTT.

This chain links TRBV12-2 with TRBJ2-1; the tabulated D call, TRBD2, remains unverified against the DNA. TRBV12-2 represents a pseudogene. The CDR3 runs 20 residues. This CDR3 reads CASRLRSGLKTSGHYNEQFF. Written as DNA, the CDR3 is TGTGCAAGTCGCTTAAGGTCCGGATTAAAGACTAGCGGCCACTACAATGAGCAGTTCTTC.

This chain uses TRBV5-6 with TRBJ1-2; no clear D gene. The CDR3 has 13 amino acids. The germline V gene encodes CDR1 SGHDT and CDR2 YYEEEE. V shed 0 bases and J shed 2 bases, with 5 bases lying between them. CDR3 region: CASSLGGNYGYTF. The CDR3 DNA reads TGTGCCAGCAGCTTGGGAGGGAACTATGGCTACACCTTC. Using reference TRBV5-6 and TRBJ1-2 for the parts outside the CDR3, the full variable domain is DAGVTQSPTHLIKTRGQQVTLRCSPKSGHDTVSWYQQALGQGPQFIFQYYEEEERQRGNFPDRFSGHQFPNYSSELNVNALLLGDSALYLCASSLGGNYGYTFGSGTRLTVV.

The rearrangement links TRBV7-9 to TRBJ1-4; 7 bases line up with TRBD1. V was pared by 5 bases and J by 3 bases, with 9 bases of the junction left unmatched. The CDR3 runs 16 residues. Germline CDR1 and CDR2: SEHNR and FQNEAQ (reference sequence). The CDR3, as DNA: TGTGCCAGCAGCAACAGACAGGGAGTGTCTAATGAAAAACTGTTTTTT. This codes for CASSNRQGVSNEKLFF.

DNA of the CDR3: TGTGCCAGCGGGCCGGGAGACTCAGATACGCAGTATTTT. Translation gives CASGPGDSDTQYF. This rearrangement joins TRBV27 to TRBJ2-3; perhaps TRBD2 as D (6 bases). Germline values: CDR1 MNHEY, CDR2 SMNVEV (reference sequence). V lost 8 bases to trimming and J lost 4 bases, with 13 bases between them. The CDR3 is 13 residues long.

CDR3 residues: CASSIGGHRYEQYF. CDR3 nucleotides: TGTGCCAGTAGTATCGGGGGACACCGCTACGAGCAGTACTTC. V and J are TRBV19 and TRBJ2-7; the D call may be TRBD1 or TRBD2 (6 bases each). Germline loops: CDR1 LNHDA, CDR2 SQIVND (reference sequence). CDR3 length: 14 residues. V was cut by 3 bases and J by 3 bases, with 12 bases left in between. The full variable domain, completed using reference TRBV19 and TRBJ2-7, is DGGITQSPKYLFRKEGQNVTLSCEQNLNHDAMYWYRQDPGQGLRLIYYSQIVNDFQKGDIAEGYSVSREKKESFPLTVTSAQKNPTAFYLCASSIGGHRYEQYFGPGTRLTVT.

This clone was seen only a few times. The V and J genes are TRBV30 and TRBJ2-5; a possible D gene is TRBD2 (6 bases). This CDR3 region has 14 residues. Trimming removed 5 bases from V and 5 bases from J, with 18 bases in between. Germline CDR1 is GTSNPN and CDR2 is SVGIG (reference sequence). CDR3 region: CAWGKGWRGETQYF. The CDR3, as DNA: TGTGCCTGGGGAAAAGGGTGGAGGGGCGAGACCCAGTACTTC.